The 19 T cell receptor beta chains reported below all come from one sample, sequenced in a study of cytomegalovirus exposure and HLA in healthy donors. Amplification used 60 Vbeta primers and 13 Jbeta primers. Assay: immunoSEQ multiplex PCR; the TCRdb copy retains only in-frame clones and omits some. Of around 200,000 clones listed, just under 70% are singletons. Source material: PBMCs. The receptor set was obtained from a man aged 35-49 years in good health and CMV-seropositive.

The chain couples TRBV5-6 to TRBJ2-7, with 8 bases lining up with TRBD1. CDR1 SGHDT and CDR2 YYEEEE come from the germline V gene. The CDR3 sequence is 15 residues long. The V segment lost 7 bases and the J segment 2 bases; nucleotides outside the gene matches: 11. CDR3: CASAPGQGSTYEQYF. The CDR3 DNA reads TGTGCCAGCGCCCCTGGACAGGGATCAACCTACGAGCAGTACTTC.

The V and J genes are TRBV28 and TRBJ2-3; TRBD1 is a possible D gene (6 bases). V shed 6 bases and J shed 0 bases, with 13 bases lying between them. The CDR3 extends over 15 amino acids. Per the germline V gene, CDR1 is MDHEN and CDR2 is SYDVKM. CDR3 bases: TGTGCCAGCAGCTATACAGGGTCTAGCACAGATACGCAGTATTTT. This translates into CASSYTGSSTDTQYF.

The chain links TRBV11-2 to TRBJ1-1; TRBD1 might be the D (5 bases). This CDR3 has 14 residues. V was clipped by 1 base and J by 5 bases, with 11 bases between them. The germline CDR1 and CDR2 sequences are SGHAT and FQNNGV. CDR3 region: CASSLAGQGTEAFF. DNA of the CDR3: TGTGCCAGCAGCTTAGCAGGGCAGGGTACTGAAGCTTTCTTT.

The chain uses TRBV7-2 and TRBJ1-4; 7 nucleotides agree with TRBD1. In germline, CDR1 is SGHTA, CDR2 FQGNSA. This CDR3 is 14 amino acids long. The V gene end was trimmed by 5 bases and the J gene end by 10 bases; junction bases not matched to a gene: 10. The CDR3 sequence: CASSPRDSYGKLFF. As DNA, the CDR3 is TGTGCCAGCAGCCCACGGGACAGTTATGGAAAACTGTTTTTT.

This rearrangement joins TRBV5-1 to TRBJ1-1; D may be TRBD1 (6 bases). Deletions cut 4 bases from V and 1 base from J, with 17 bases between. The CDR3 spans 16 residues. CDR1 is SGHRS and CDR2 is YFSETQ in the germline V gene. The CDR3 reads CASSLFWVGANTEAFF. The CDR3 DNA follows: TGCGCCAGCAGCCTCTTCTGGGTGGGGGCGAACACTGAAGCTTTCTTT.

The chain recombines TRBV5-6 with TRBJ2-4; TRBD1 matches 8 bases. Germline V CDR1 and CDR2: SGHDT, YYEEEE. The CDR3 sequence is 16 residues long. V lost 5 bases, J lost 2 bases, and 9 bases stayed unmatched. The DNA of the CDR3 is TGTGCCAGCAGTCCCGGACAGGGCGACCCCAAAAACATTCAGTACTTC. As protein: CASSPGQGDPKNIQYF.

The chain employs TRBV7-9 and TRBJ2-2, with TRBD1 matching 9 bases. The V gene's germline CDR1 is SEHNR and CDR2 FQNEAQ (reference sequence). V trimming: 7 bases; J trimming: 5 bases; junction bases outside the gene matches: 11. The CDR3 consists of 16 residues. CDR3 coding DNA: TGTGCCAGCAACTCCCTCGGACAGGGGAGTACCGGGGAGCTGTTTTTT. Translated: CASNSLGQGSTGELFF.

This chain joins TRBV6-1 and TRBJ2-7, with 7 nucleotides matching TRBD2. V lost 3 bases to trimming and J lost 10 bases; unmatched junction nucleotides: 18. Germline loops: CDR1 MNHNS, CDR2 SASEGT. This CDR3 spans 16 amino acids. CDR3 nucleotide sequence: TGTGCCAGCAGTGAGGATCTTTCCGGGCTAGCGGAAGAACAGTACTTC. Its protein is CASSEDLSGLAEEQYF.

There are a few counts of this clone. The V call is TRBV7-2, the J call TRBJ1-1, with D maybe TRBD1 (6 bases). CDR3 length: 17 residues. Trimming cost V 5 bases and J 4 bases, with 23 bases left between them. CDR1 is SGHTA, CDR2 FQGNSA, per germline. The CDR3 DNA is TGTGCCAGCAGCCCCTTTACCGGCGGGGGGCTGGGCACTGAAGCTTTCTTT. Translating it yields CASSPFTGGGLGTEAFF.

A few counts support this clone. This chain links TRBV2 with TRBJ1-5; D is perhaps TRBD1 (6 bases). This CDR3 comprises 14 residues. The V gene lost 6 bases and the J gene lost 6 bases, with 15 bases spanning the gap. The germline gives CDR1 SNHLY, CDR2 FYNNEI. CDR3 sequence: CASSLGRGGQPQHF. As DNA, the CDR3 is TGTGCCAGCAGCCTCGGAAGGGGGGGTCAGCCCCAGCATTTT.

V is TRBV5-1 and J is TRBJ2-7, with 8 bases fitting TRBD1. CDR1 SGHRS and CDR2 YFSETQ come from the germline V gene. The CDR3 covers 14 residues. Unmatched junction bases numbered 9, after V lost 3 bases and J lost 7 bases. CDR3 sequence: CASSSGGNVGEQYF. In nucleotides, the CDR3 is TGCGCCAGCAGCTCAGGGGGCAATGTGGGGGAGCAGTACTTC.

The V gene is TRBV6-1, the J gene TRBJ1-3; D gene ambiguous. This CDR3 is built from 15 residues. Deletions cut 1 base from V and 0 bases from J, with 7 bases between. Germline V gives CDR1 MNHNS, CDR2 SASEGT. The CDR3 region has the DNA TGTGCCAGCAGTGAAGGACTTTACTCTGGAAACACCATATATTTT. Protein: CASSEGLYSGNTIYF.

The chain couples TRBV28 to TRBJ1-5, with 8 bases lining up with TRBD1. The CDR3 is 14 amino acids. Trimming took 6 bases from V and 4 from J; bases not matched to a gene: 5. The germline V gene encodes CDR1 MDHEN and CDR2 SYDVKM. The CDR3: CASSPGGGNQPQHF. In nucleotides, the CDR3 is TGTGCCAGCAGCCCAGGGGGCGGGAATCAGCCCCAGCATTTT.

This chain connects TRBV13 to TRBJ2-1, with 11 bases identical to TRBD2. Germline lookup yields CDR1 PRHDT and CDR2 FYEKMQ (reference sequence). V dropped 6 bases and J dropped 0; count of bases not matched to a gene: 13. CDR3 length equals 19 residues. CDR3 sequence reads: CASSKLAGALLSSYNEQFF. The CDR3 DNA reads TGTGCCAGCAGTAAACTAGCGGGGGCCCTTCTGAGCTCCTACAATGAGCAGTTCTTC.

The rearrangement links TRBV7-2 to TRBJ2-5, with TRBD2 matching 7 bases. The ends lost 0 bases at V and 5 bases at J; junction bases unmatched: 6. The CDR3 is 15 residues long. From germline, CDR1 is SGHTA and CDR2 FQGNSA. The CDR3 coding sequence is TGTGCCAGCAGCTTAGCATCTAGCGGCGAGGAGACCCAGTACTTC. As protein: CASSLASSGEETQYF.

This chain joins TRBV7-8 and TRBJ2-1; TRBD2 is a possible D gene (7 bases). V was clipped by 5 bases and J by 2 bases, with 16 bases between them. CDR1 is SGHVS, CDR2 FQNEAQ, per germline. This CDR3 spans 16 amino acids. The CDR3 region has the DNA TGTGCCAGCAGCCAGTTGGGGAGGGGGGCCTACAATGAGCAGTTCTTC. Translated, it gives CASSQLGRGAYNEQFF.

This chain links TRBV5-4 with TRBJ2-1, with 7 bases fitting TRBD2. V shed 2 bases and J 0 bases; nucleotides not matched to a gene: 2. The CDR3 is made up of 15 amino acids. Germline V gene data show CDR1 as SGHNT and CDR2 as YYREEE (reference sequence). This CDR3 is CASSFTSDSYNEQFF. The DNA of the CDR3 is TGTGCCAGCAGCTTCACTAGCGACTCCTACAATGAGCAGTTCTTC.

J is TRBJ2-2 and V is TRBV5-1; no clear D. Germline CDR1 is SGHRS and CDR2 is YFSETQ. CDR3 size: 14 residues. Between the trimmed V and J ends, which lost 5 bases and 0 bases, there was a span of 8 bases. The CDR3 here is CASSEQSNTGELFF. DNA for the CDR3: TGCGCCAGCAGTGAACAGTCGAACACCGGGGAGCTGTTTTTT.

This rearrangement joins TRBV11-3 to TRBJ2-6, with a weak D call TRBD1 (6 bases). Germline values: CDR1 SGHNT, CDR2 YENEEA. The length of the CDR3 is 19 residues. V was trimmed by 1 base and J by 0 bases, leaving 16 bases between them. The CDR3 loop reads CASSLGGLGKNSGANVLTF. CDR3 bases: TGTGCCAGCAGCTTAGGGGGGCTTGGGAAAAACTCTGGGGCCAACGTCCTGACTTTC.